This TCR beta chain stems from a study of blood T cells in healthy people across ages. The CDR3 contains 13 residues. Trimming took 2 bases from V and 8 from J; bases not matched to a gene: 5. Germline CDR1 is MNHEY and CDR2 is SVGAGI. It was with a sample-barcoded 5' primer and a J-beta primer mix that a second PCR of roughly 6 to 11 cycles was run. In TCRdb, the 5' RACE reads were re-called with MiXCR into one record per CDR3 protein. The sample gives 1,500,000 or so distinct CDR3 sequences, approximately 43% of which show up once; about 4.1% is in the top ten. The receptor was isolated from a woman aged 18-29 years in good health. The specimen was blood. The gene calls are TRBV6-5 and TRBJ1-2; 7 positions match TRBD1. The CDR3 coding sequence is TGTGCCAGCAGTTACATAGGGGGCACAGGCTACACCTTC. Amino acid sequence: CASSYIGGTGYTF.